This entry is about one T cell receptor (beta chain). This clone was recorded once. Its antigen specificity is not known. No per-base quality is available; no much larger clone lies one base away. This specimen comes from a study of control samples from healthy donors and cancer patients (dated by TCRdb to the early 2020s). Taken from the germline V gene, the CDR1 and CDR2 loops are MNHEY and SVGEGT. The junction carries 8 bases between V and J, which are trimmed by 2 bases and 4 bases respectively. The CDR3 sequence holds 13 residues, the cysteine and phenylalanine included. This entry keeps only the CDR3 DNA: 39 bases, framed from base 1. Libraries were constructed by the immunoSEQ multiplex PCR assay. TCRdb provides this immuneACCESS table in a form limited to in-frame rearrangements. Some clones are lacking; in checked studies, under half of them reflect an unresolved V gene, and why the rest are absent is not known. In this sample the table shows about 95,000 clones, around four fifths of which occur a single time. The ten largest clones take up more than 15% of the sample.

Sequenced material: blood. The TCR sequence derives from a man aged 30 to 45 in good health. Here the chain combines TRBV6-2 or TRBV6-3 and TRBJ1-2; the D gene identity is not certain. CDR3 sequence: CASSYNTFYGYTF. DNA sequence: TGTGCCAGCAGTTACAACACTTTCTATGGCTACACCTTC.